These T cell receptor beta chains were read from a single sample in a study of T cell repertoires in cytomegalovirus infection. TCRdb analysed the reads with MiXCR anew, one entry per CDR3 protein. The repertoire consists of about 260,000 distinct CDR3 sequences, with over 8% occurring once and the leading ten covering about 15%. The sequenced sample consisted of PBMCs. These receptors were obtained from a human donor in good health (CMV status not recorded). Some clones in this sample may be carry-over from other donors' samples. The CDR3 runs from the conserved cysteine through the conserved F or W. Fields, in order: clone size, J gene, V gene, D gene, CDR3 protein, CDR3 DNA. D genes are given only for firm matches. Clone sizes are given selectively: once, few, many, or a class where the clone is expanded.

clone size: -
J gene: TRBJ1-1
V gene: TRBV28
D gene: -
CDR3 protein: CASSLRRGGWIGAFF
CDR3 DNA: TGTGCCAGCAGTTTGCGGAGGGGTGGATGGATAGGAGCTTTCTTT

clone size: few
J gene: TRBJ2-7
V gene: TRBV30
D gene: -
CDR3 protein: CAWRTPYEQYF
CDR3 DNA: TGTGCCTGGAGAACACCCTACGAGCAGTACTTC

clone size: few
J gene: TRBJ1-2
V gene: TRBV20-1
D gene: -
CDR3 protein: CSAAPGTPNGYTF
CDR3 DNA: TGCAGTGCTGCCCCCGGGACCCCTAATGGCTACACCTTC

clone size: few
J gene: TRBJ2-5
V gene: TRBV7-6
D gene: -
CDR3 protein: CASSLQVGLQETQYF
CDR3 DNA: TGTGCCAGCAGCTTGCAGGTGGGCCTACAAGAGACCCAGTACTTC

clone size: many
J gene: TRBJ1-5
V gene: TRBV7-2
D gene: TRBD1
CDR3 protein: CASSLALFRLRAPQGNQPQHF
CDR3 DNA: TGTGCCAGCAGCTTAGCGCTTTTCCGTCTGCGGGCACCACAGGGGAATCAGCCCCAGCATTTT

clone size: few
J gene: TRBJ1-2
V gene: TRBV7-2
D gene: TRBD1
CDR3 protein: CASSPRRGLSYGYTF
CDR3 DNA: TGTGCCAGCAGCCCCCGGAGGGGGCTCTCCTATGGCTACACCTTC

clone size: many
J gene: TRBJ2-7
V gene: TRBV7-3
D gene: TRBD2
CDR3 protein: CASSLAAGENYEQYF
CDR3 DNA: TGTGCCAGCAGCCTAGCAGCGGGGGAGAACTACGAGCAGTACTTC

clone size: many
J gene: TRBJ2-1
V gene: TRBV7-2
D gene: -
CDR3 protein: CASSLSFGREQFF
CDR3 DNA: TGTGCCAGCAGCTTATCGTTCGGACGTGAGCAGTTCTTC

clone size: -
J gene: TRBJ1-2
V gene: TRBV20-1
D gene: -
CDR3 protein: CSASRRGSNYGHTF
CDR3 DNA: TGCAGTGCTAGTAGGAGGGGTTCTAACTATGGCCACACCTTC

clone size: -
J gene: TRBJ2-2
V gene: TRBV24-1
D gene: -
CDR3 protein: CATSTTSVGELFF
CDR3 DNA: TGTGCCACCAGCACGACTAGTGTTGGGGAGCTGTTTTTT

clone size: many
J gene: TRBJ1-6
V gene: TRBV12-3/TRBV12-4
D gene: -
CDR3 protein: CASSPGTLSAGLHF
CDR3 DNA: TGTGCCAGCAGTCCCGGGACCCTCTCCGCTGGCCTCCACTTT

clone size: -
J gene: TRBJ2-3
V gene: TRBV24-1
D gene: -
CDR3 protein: CATSDSGKDTQYF
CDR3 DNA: TGTGCCACCAGTGATTCCGGCAAGGATACGCAGTATTTT

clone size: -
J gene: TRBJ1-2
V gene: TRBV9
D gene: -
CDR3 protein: CASSASEGSGYTF
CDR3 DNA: TGTGCCAGCAGCGCCTCGGAAGGCTCGGGCTACACCTTC

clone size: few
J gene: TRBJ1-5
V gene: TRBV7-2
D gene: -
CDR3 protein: CASSLQGSSSNQPQHF
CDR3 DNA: TGTGCCAGCAGCTTACAAGGGAGTAGCAGCAATCAGCCCCAGCATTTT

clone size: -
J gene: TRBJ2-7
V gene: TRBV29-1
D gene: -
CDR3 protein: CSVGSYEQYF
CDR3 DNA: TGCAGCGTCGGTTCCTACGAGCAGTACTTC

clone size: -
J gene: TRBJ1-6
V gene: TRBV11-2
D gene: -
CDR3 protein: CASSLGMGTLGSPLHF
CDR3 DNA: TGTGCCAGCAGCTTAGGGATGGGGACACTCGGATCACCCCTCCACTTT

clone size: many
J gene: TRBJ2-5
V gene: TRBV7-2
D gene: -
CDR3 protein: CASSRPSGTQYF
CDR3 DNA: TGTGCCAGCAGCCGGCCCTCAGGGACCCAGTACTTC

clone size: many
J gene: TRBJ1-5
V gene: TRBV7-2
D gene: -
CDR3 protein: CASSLGANRNQPQHF
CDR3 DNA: TGTGCCAGCAGCTTAGGGGCGAATCGCAATCAGCCCCAGCATTTT

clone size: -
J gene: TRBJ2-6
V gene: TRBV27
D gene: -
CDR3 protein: CASSHPGIGANVLTF
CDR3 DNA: TGTGCCAGCAGTCACCCAGGGATTGGGGCCAACGTCCTGACTTTC

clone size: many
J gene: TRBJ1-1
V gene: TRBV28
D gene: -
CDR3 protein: CASSFLENTEAFF
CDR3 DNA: TGTGCCAGCAGTTTTTTAGAGAACACTGAAGCTTTCTTT

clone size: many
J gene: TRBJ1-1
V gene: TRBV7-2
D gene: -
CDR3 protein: CASSFDSSRNEAFF
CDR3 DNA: TGTGCCAGCAGCTTCGACAGCTCTCGGAATGAAGCTTTCTTT

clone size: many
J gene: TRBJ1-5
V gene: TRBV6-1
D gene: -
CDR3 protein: CASRYESNQPQHF
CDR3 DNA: TGTGCCAGCCGGTACGAGAGCAATCAGCCCCAGCATTTT

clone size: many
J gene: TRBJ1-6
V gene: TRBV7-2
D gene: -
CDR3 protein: CASSLDVGSNSPLHF
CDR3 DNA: TGTGCCAGCAGCTTAGATGTAGGGAGTAATTCACCCCTCCACTTT

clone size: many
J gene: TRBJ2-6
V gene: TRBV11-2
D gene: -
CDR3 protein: CASSLRTWPAGANVLTF
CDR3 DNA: TGTGCCAGCAGCTTACGAACTTGGCCGGCTGGGGCCAACGTCCTGACTTTC

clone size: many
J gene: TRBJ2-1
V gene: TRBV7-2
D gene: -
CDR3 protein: CASSLVGASSYNEQFF
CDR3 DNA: TGTGCCAGCAGCTTAGTGGGCGCCAGCTCCTACAATGAGCAGTTCTTC

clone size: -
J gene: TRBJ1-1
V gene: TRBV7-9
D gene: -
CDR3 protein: CASKRQREAFF
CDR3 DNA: TGTGCCAGCAAGAGACAGAGGGAAGCTTTCTTT

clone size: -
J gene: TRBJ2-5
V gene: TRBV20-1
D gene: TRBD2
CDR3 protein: CSARDASGRSQETQYF
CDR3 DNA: TGCAGTGCTAGAGATGCTAGCGGGAGATCCCAAGAGACCCAGTACTTC

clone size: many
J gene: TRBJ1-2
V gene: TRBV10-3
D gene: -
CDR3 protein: CAIRAGTDLSYTF
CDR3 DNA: TGTGCCATCAGGGCAGGGACTGATCTGAGTTACACCTTC

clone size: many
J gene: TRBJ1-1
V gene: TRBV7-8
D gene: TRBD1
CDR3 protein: CASSQSDDRALNTEAFF
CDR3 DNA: TGTGCCAGCAGCCAATCCGACGACAGGGCTTTGAACACTGAAGCTTTCTTT

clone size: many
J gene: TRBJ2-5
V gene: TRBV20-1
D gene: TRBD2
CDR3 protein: CSARALAGTILGTQYF
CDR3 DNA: TGCAGTGCTAGAGCACTAGCGGGGACGATATTAGGGACCCAGTACTTC

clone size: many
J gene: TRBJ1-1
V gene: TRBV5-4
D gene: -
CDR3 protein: CASSQERNTEAFF
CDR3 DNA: TGTGCCAGCAGCCAAGAAAGGAACACTGAAGCTTTCTTT

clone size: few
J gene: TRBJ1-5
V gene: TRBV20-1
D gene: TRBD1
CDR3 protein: CSASRGQYQHF
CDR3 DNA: TGCAGTGCTTCCCGGGGACAGTACCAGCATTTT

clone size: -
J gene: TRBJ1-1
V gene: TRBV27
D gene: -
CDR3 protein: CASSLRTAVTEAFF
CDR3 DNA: TGTGCCAGCAGTTTGCGGACAGCCGTCACTGAAGCTTTCTTT

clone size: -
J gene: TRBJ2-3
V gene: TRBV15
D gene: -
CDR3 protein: CATSRGGSAGRTDTQYF
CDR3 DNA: TGTGCCACCAGCAGAGGGGGCTCAGCGGGCCGCACAGATACGCAGTATTTT

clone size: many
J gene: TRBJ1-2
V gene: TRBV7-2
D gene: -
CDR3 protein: CASSLGGGDGYTF
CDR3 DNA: TGTGCCAGCAGCTTAGGAGGAGGGGACGGCTACACCTTC

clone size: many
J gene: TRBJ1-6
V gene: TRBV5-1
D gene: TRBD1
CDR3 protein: CASSWDSSPNSPLHF
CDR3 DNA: TGCGCCAGCAGCTGGGACAGCTCTCCGAATTCACCCCTCCACTTT

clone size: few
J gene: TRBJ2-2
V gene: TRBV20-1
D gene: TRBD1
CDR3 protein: CSAPLLQGVGGELFF
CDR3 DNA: TGCAGTGCTCCGCTATTACAGGGGGTAGGCGGGGAGCTGTTTTTT

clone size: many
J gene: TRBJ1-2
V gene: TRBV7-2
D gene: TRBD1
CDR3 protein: CASSLRQGGYTF
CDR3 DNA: TGTGCCAGCAGCTTGCGACAGGGTGGCTACACCTTC

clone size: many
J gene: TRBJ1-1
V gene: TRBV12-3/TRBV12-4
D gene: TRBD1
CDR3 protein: CASRPTGGRAFF
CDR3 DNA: TGTGCCAGCAGGCCGACAGGGGGAAGGGCTTTCTTT

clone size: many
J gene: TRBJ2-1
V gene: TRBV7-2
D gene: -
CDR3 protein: CASSLVEDEQFF
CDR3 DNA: TGTGCCAGCAGCTTAGTAGAGGATGAGCAGTTCTTC

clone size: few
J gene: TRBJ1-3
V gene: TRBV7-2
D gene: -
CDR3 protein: CASSPQTGLGNTIYF
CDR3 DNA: TGTGCCAGCAGCCCCCAAACAGGGCTTGGAAACACCATATATTTT

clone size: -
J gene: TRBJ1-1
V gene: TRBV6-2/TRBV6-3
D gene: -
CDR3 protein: CASRTGTVLMNTEAFF
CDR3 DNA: TGTGCCAGCAGGACTGGGACTGTACTCATGAACACTGAAGCTTTCTTT

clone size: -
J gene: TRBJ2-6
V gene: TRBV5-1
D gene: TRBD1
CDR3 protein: CASSSLQGGNVLTF
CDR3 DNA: TGCGCCAGCAGCTCCTTACAGGGGGGCAACGTCCTGACTTTC

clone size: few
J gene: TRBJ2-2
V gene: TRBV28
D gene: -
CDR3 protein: CASRLTRTANTGELFF
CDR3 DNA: TGTGCCAGCAGACTGACCCGCACCGCGAACACCGGGGAGCTGTTTTTT

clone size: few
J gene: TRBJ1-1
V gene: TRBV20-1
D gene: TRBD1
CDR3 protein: CSARDQGGHGTEAFF
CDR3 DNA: TGCAGTGCTAGAGATCAGGGGGGGCACGGCACTGAAGCTTTCTTT

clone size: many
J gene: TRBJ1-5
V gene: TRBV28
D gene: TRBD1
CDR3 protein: CASSLRGGAEQPQHF
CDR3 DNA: TGTGCCAGCAGTTTAAGAGGGGGCGCGGAACAGCCCCAGCATTTT

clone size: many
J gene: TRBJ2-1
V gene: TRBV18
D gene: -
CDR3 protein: CASSESAGTGNEQFF
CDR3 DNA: TGTGCCAGCTCAGAGTCGGCAGGGACTGGCAATGAGCAGTTCTTC

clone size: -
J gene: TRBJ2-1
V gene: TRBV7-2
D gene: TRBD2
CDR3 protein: CASSLVTGGPYNEQFF
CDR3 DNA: TGTGCCAGCAGCTTAGTCACGGGAGGCCCCTACAATGAGCAGTTCTTC

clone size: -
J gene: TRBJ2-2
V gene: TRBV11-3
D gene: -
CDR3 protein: CASSLVSANTGELFF
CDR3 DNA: TGTGCCAGCAGCTTAGTCAGCGCGAACACCGGGGAGCTGTTTTTT

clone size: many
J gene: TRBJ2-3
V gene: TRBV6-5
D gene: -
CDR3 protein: CASSYGDTQYF
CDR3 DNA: TGTGCCAGCAGTTACGGGGATACGCAGTATTTT

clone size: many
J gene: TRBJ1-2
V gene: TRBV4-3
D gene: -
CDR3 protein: CASSQGTADANYGYTF
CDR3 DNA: TGCGCCAGCAGCCAAGGAACAGCAGATGCTAACTATGGCTACACCTTC

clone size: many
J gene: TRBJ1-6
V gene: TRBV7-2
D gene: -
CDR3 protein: CASTLFTVAKPLHF
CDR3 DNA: TGTGCCAGCACTCTTTTTACAGTGGCTAAACCCCTCCACTTT

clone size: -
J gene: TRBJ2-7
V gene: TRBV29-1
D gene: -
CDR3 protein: CSVGEAHEQYF
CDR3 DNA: TGCAGCGTCGGAGAAGCCCACGAGCAGTACTTC

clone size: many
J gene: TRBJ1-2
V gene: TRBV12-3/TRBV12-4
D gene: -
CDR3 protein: CASRGTVYGYTF
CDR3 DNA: TGTGCCAGCAGAGGGACGGTATATGGCTACACCTTC